This T cell receptor (beta chain) was retrieved from a study of blood T cell repertoires in COVID-19. Turning to the study itself: COVID-19 samples from acute and convalescent phases originated in the United States, Italy and Spain. PBMCs, B-cell-depleted T cells, or T cells were the source of the cDNA or gDNA that made up the material.

The CDR3 spans 13 residues. CDR1 is SQVTM and CDR2 is ANQGSEA in the germline V gene. This clone has just one count. Original processing methods: Quantification of nucleated cells was approximated via reference gene primer amplification. Here immunoSEQ multiplex PCR was the method, and the copy in TCRdb shows in-frame clones only, minus some. V, J and clone size are taken as reported in that table, and D and trimming were inferred from the DNA itself. The sample comprises some 200,000 clones, about 87% of which are singletons, and roughly 3.6% rests with the top ten. The sequence was obtained from a man aged 18-30 years with active or convalescent COVID-19. The chain joins TRBV29-1 to TRBJ2-1, with 8 bases that match TRBD2. Sequenced input: peripheral blood. CDR3: CTALLTSGNEQFF. The CDR3 DNA is TGCACCGCCCTCCTAACTAGCGGCAATGAGCAGTTCTTC.